This TCR beta chain was observed in a study of graft-versus-host responses after intestinal transplantation. As for the study in general: Each of the recipients got a multivisceral, liver-intestinal, or isolated intestinal transplant. Induction with anti-thymocyte globulin, then tacrolimus and steroids for about 3 years, was given to all recipients. Whole-study findings and limits: The authors found GvH clones in recipient marrow, some appearing first in ileum or blood. With peak circulating GvH clone levels came an association with early post-transplant HvG declines.

From germline, CDR1 is MGHDK and CDR2 SYGVNS. V dropped 4 bases and J dropped 2; count of bases not matched to a gene: 5. The CDR3 covers 15 residues. To note about this clone: The antigen remains undetermined.

TCRdb keeps only in-frame clones here, not all; method: immunoSEQ multiplex PCR. In the table there are around 100,000 clones, roughly 90% of which are singletons. The source was unstimulated CD4+ T cells sorted from spleen or lymph node cells, collected before transplant. V gene TRBV25-1 combines with J gene TRBJ1-3; 7 bases are a match to TRBD1. The receptor's source is a human donor who was the organ donor for an intestinal transplant. CDR3: CASSGGTDPGNTIYF. DNA of the CDR3: TGTGCCAGCAGTGGAGGGACAGACCCTGGAAACACCATATATTTT.